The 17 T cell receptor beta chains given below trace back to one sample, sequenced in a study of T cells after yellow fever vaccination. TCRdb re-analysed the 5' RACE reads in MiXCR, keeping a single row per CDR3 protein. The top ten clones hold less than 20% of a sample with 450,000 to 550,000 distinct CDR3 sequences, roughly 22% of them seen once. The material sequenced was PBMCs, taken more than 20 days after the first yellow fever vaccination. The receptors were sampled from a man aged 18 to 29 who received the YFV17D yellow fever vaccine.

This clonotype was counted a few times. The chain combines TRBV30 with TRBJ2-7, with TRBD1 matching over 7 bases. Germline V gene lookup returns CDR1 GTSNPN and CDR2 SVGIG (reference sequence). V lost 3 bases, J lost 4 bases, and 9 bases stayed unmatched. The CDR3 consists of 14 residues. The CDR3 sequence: CAWRNLRGSYEQYF. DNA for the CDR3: TGTGCCTGGAGGAACCTCAGGGGGTCGTACGAGCAGTACTTC.

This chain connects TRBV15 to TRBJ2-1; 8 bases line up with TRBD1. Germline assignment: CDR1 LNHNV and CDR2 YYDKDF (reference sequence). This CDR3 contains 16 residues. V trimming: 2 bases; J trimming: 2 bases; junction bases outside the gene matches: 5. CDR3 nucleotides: TGTGCCACCAGCAGAACCCGGGACAGGACCTACAATGAGCAGTTCTTC. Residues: CATSRTRDRTYNEQFF. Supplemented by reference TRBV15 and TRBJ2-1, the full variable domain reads DAMVIQNPRYQVTQFGKPVTLSCSQTLNHNVMYWYQQKSSQAPKLLFHYYDKDFNNEADTPDNFQSRRPNTSFCFLDIRSPGLGDTAMYLCATSRTRDRTYNEQFFGPGTRLTVL.

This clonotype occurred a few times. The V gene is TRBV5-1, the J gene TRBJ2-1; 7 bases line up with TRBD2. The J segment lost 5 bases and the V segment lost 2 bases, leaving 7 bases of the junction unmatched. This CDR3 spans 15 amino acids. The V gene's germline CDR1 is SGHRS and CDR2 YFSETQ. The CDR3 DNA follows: TGCGCCAGCAGCTTTCCCAGCGGGGTCCACAATGAGCAGTTCTTC. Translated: CASSFPSGVHNEQFF.

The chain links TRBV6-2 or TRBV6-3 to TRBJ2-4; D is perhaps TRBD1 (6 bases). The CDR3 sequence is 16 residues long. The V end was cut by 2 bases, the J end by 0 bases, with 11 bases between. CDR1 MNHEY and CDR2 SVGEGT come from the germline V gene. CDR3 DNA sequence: TGTGCCAGCAGTTACCCCGGACAGCTAGCCAAAAACATTCAGTACTTC. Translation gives CASSYPGQLAKNIQYF.

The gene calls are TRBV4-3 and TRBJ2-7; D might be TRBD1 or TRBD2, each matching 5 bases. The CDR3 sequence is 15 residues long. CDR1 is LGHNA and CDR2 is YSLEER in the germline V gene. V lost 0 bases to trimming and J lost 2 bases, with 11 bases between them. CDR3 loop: CASSQEEGLPYEQYF. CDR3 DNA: TGCGCCAGCAGCCAAGAAGAGGGGCTACCCTACGAGCAGTACTTC.

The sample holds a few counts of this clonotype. The CDR3 DNA follows: TGTGCCAGCAGTTACTGGGGGGGCGCTGGGGCCAACGTCCTGACTTTC. Translated, it gives CASSYWGGAGANVLTF. This rearrangement joins TRBV6-5 to TRBJ2-6; D might be TRBD2 (7 bases). Trimming stripped 1 base from V and 2 bases from J, with 9 bases between. CDR1 and CDR2 from the germline V gene are MNHEY and SVGAGI. CDR3 size: 16 residues.

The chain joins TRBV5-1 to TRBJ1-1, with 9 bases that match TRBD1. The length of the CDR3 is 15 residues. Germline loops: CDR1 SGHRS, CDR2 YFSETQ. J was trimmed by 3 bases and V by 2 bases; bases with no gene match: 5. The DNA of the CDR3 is TGCGCCAGCAGCTTCCTGGGACAGGGCGACACTGAAGCTTTCTTT. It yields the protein CASSFLGQGDTEAFF.

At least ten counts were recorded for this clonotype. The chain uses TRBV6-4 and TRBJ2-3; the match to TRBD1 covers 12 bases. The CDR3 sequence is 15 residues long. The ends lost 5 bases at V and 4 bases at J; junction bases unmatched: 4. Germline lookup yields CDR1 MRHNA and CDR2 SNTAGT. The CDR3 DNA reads TGTGCCAGCAGTCCGGGACAGGGGGCCGCAGATACGCAGTATTTT. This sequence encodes CASSPGQGAADTQYF.

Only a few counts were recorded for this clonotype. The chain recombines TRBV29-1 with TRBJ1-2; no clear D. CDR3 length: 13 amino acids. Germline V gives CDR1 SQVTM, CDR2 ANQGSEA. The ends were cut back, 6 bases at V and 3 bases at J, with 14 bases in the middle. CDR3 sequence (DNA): TGCAGCGTAGTATCAATATCGGACTATGGCTACACCTTC. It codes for CSVVSISDYGYTF.

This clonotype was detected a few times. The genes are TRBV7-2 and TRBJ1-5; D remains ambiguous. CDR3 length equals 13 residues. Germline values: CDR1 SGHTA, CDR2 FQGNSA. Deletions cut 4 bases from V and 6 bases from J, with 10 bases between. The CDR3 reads CASSWARGQPQHF. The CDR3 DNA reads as TGTGCCAGCAGCTGGGCCCGGGGTCAGCCCCAGCATTTT.

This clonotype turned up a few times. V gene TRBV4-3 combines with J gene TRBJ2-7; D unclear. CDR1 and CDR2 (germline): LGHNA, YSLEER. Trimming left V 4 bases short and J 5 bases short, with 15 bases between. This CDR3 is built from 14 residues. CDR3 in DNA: TGCGCCAGCAGCCTCTACCCAGGAGACGACGAGCAGTACTTC. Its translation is CASSLYPGDDEQYF.

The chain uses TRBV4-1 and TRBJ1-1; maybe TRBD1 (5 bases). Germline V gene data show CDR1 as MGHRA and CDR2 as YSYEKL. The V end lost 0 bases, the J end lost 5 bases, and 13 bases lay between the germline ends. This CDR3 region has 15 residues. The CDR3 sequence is CASSQDGGGGTEAFF. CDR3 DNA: TGCGCCAGCAGCCAAGATGGGGGGGGAGGTACTGAAGCTTTCTTT.

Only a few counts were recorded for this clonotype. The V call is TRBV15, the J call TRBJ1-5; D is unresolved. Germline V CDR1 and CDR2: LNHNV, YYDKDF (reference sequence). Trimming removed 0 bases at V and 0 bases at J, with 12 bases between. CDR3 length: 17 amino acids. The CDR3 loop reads CATSRDNSRISNQPQHF. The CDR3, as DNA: TGTGCCACCAGCAGAGATAATTCCCGGATTAGCAATCAGCCCCAGCATTTT.

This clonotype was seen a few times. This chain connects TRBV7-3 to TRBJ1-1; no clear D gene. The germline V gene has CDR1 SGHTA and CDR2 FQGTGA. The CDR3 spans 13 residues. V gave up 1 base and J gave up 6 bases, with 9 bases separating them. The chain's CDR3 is CASSLSEDAEAFF. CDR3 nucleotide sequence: TGTGCCAGCAGCTTAAGTGAAGACGCTGAAGCTTTCTTT.

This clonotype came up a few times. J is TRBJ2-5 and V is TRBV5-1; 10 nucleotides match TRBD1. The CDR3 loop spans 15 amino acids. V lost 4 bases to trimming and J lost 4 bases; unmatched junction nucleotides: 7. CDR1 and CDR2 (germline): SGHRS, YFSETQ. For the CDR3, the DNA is TGCGCCAGCAGCAACCGGGACAGGGGTGGAGAGACCCAGTACTTC. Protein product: CASSNRDRGGETQYF. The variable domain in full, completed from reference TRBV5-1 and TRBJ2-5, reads KAGVTQTPRYLIKTRGQQVTLSCSPISGHRSVSWYQQTPGQGLQFLFEYFSETQRNKGNFPGRFSGRQFSNSRSEMNVSTLELGDSALYLCASSNRDRGGETQYFGPGTRLLVL.

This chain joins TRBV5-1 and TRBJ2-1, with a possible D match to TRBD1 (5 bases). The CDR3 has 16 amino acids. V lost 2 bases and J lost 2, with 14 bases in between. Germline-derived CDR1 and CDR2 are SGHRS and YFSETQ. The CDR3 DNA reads TGCGCCAGCAGCTTAGACAGCCGTACCCCCTACAATGAGCAGTTCTTC. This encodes CASSLDSRTPYNEQFF.

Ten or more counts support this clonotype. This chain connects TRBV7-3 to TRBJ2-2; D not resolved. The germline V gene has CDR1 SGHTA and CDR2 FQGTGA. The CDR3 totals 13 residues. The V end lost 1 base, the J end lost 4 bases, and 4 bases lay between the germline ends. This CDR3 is CASSLNPTGELFF. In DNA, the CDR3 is TGTGCCAGCAGCTTAAACCCCACCGGGGAGCTGTTTTTT.